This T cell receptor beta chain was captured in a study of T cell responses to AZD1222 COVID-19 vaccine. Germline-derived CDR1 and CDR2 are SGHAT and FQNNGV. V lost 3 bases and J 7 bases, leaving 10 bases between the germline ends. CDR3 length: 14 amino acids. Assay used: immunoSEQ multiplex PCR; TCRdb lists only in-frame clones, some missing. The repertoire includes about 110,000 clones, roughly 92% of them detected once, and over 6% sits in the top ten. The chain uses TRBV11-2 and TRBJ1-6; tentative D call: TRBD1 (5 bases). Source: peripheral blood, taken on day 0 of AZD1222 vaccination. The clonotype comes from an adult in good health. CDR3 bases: TGTGCCAGCAGCTTTAACCCAGGGAATTCACCCCTCCACTTT. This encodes CASSFNPGNSPLHF.